The next 29 T cell receptor beta chains were all read from a single sample in a study of OX40 agonist ivuxolimab in advanced cancers. The assay was immunoSEQ multiplex PCR, and TCRdb's table has in-frame clones only and misses some. The sample lists 65,000 to 95,000 clones; roughly nine tenths were seen once. Sequenced material: CD4+ or CD8+ T cells sorted from blood, taken in a trial of the OX40 agonist ivuxolimab. Receptors were obtained from an adult with an advanced solid tumor such as melanoma, head and neck, liver or kidney cancer.

J is TRBJ2-1 and V is TRBV7-6; 11 bases map to TRBD2. The J segment lost 6 bases and the V segment lost 2 bases, leaving 6 bases of the junction unmatched. The CDR3 loop spans 16 amino acids. Germline V gene sequence: CDR1 SGHVS, CDR2 FNYEAQ. CDR3: CASSLIVGTSGNEQFF. The CDR3 nucleotides are TGTGCCAGCAGCTTAATAGTGGGGACTAGCGGCAATGAGCAGTTCTTC. Full variable domain (rest looked up from reference TRBV7-6 and TRBJ2-1): GAGVSQSPRYKVTKRGQDVALRCDPISGHVSLYWYRQALGQGPEFLTYFNYEAQQDKSGLPNDRFSAERPEGSISTLTIQRTEQRDSAMYRCASSLIVGTSGNEQFFGPGTRLTVL.

The chain employs TRBV29-1 and TRBJ2-3; no definite D call. Germline V gene sequence: CDR1 SQVTM, CDR2 ANQGSEA. This CDR3 has 14 residues. V was cut by 0 bases and J by 2 bases, with 9 bases left in between. The CDR3 DNA sequence: TGCAGCGTTGAAGATCACGGCATCACAGATACGCAGTATTTT. It yields the protein CSVEDHGITDTQYF.

The gene calls are TRBV9 and TRBJ1-6; 8 positions match TRBD1. The CDR3 spans 15 residues. CDR1 and CDR2 (germline): SGDLS, YYNGEE. The J segment lost 8 bases and the V segment lost 3 bases, leaving 7 bases of the junction unmatched. The CDR3 coding sequence is TGTGCCAGCAGCGCAGGGGGCCGGAATCATTCACCCCTCCACTTT. Protein product: CASSAGGRNHSPLHF. Filled out from reference TRBV9 and TRBJ1-6, the complete variable domain reads DSGVTQTPKHLITATGQRVTLRCSPRSGDLSVYWYQQSLDQGLQFLIQYYNGEERAKGNILERFSAQQFPDLHSELNLSSLELGDSALYFCASSAGGRNHSPLHFGNGTRLTVT.

This rearrangement joins TRBV6-6 to TRBJ1-2; possibly TRBD1 for D (5 bases). Trimming took off 6 bases at V and 5 bases at J, with 13 bases between the two ends. Per the germline V gene, CDR1 is MNHNY and CDR2 is SVGAGI (reference sequence). The CDR3 spans 13 residues. For the CDR3, the DNA is TGTGCCAGCAGACGGGGGGTGGGGTATGGCTACACCTTC. Encoded protein: CASRRGVGYGYTF.

This chain connects TRBV2 to TRBJ1-4; 9 bases agree with TRBD1. CDR1 SNHLY and CDR2 FYNNEI come from the germline V gene. V shed 2 bases, J shed 7 bases, and the junction held 5 bases outside the gene matches. CDR3 length equals 15 residues. Here the CDR3 reads CASSELGQGSEKLFF. CDR3 in DNA: TGTGCCAGCAGTGAATTGGGACAGGGAAGTGAAAAACTGTTTTTT.

The chain is built from TRBV5-6 and TRBJ2-3; D may match TRBD1 or TRBD2 (5 bases each). CDR3 size: 13 residues. Germline assignment: CDR1 SGHDT and CDR2 YYEEEE. Trimming took 1 base from V and 14 from J, leaving 17 bases between them. The CDR3 is CASSLRGRDTRYF. CDR3 coding DNA: TGTGCCAGCAGCTTGAGGGGACGGGATACGAGGTATTTT.

V and J are TRBV6-5 and TRBJ2-7; possibly TRBD2 for D (5 bases). The CDR3 covers 15 residues. CDR1 is MNHEY and CDR2 is SVGAGI in the germline V gene. V was trimmed by 0 bases and J by 6 bases, leaving 15 bases between them. The CDR3 DNA sequence: TGTGCCAGCAGTTACTCGGGCGGAGGCTTTTCCGAGCAGTACTTC. This gives the protein CASSYSGGGFSEQYF.

The chain employs TRBV28 and TRBJ1-2, with D unresolved. Trimming removed 5 bases from V and 2 bases from J, with 6 bases in between. The CDR3 is 12 amino acids. Per germline, CDR1 MDHEN and CDR2 SYDVKM. The CDR3 region has the DNA TGTGCCAGCAGTCAGTTAAACTATGGCTACACCTTC. Translated, it gives CASSQLNYGYTF.

This chain uses TRBV6-1 with TRBJ1-5; D is uncertain. V was pared by 3 bases and J by 2 bases, with 5 bases between. Germline assignment: CDR1 MNHNS and CDR2 SASEGT. The CDR3 covers 13 residues. CDR3 nucleotide sequence: TGTGCCAGCAGTGACCTACGCAATCAGCCCCAGCATTTT. It yields the protein CASSDLRNQPQHF.

This chain links TRBV18 with TRBJ2-1, with 8 nucleotides matching TRBD2. Germline V lookup: CDR1 KGHSH, CDR2 LQKENI. The V gene end was trimmed by 0 bases and the J gene end by 8 bases; junction bases not matched to a gene: 12. The CDR3 extends over 17 amino acids. The CDR3 region has the DNA TGTGCCAGCTCACCACCTCCGGCTAGCGGGTCTATTGATGAGCAGTTCTTC. Residues: CASSPPPASGSIDEQFF.

In its sample, this clone was seen a few times. The V call is TRBV27, the J call TRBJ2-5; 9 bases agree with TRBD1. The CDR3 has 17 amino acids. Germline V gene lookup returns CDR1 MNHEY and CDR2 SMNVEV (reference sequence). V shed 4 bases and J 7 bases; nucleotides not matched to a gene: 16. The DNA for the CDR3 is TGTGCCAGCAGTTCCGATGCCCCGCGGGACAGGGACGGGACCCAGTACTTC. Protein sequence: CASSSDAPRDRDGTQYF.

The chain uses TRBV6-1 and TRBJ1-5; D may be TRBD1 (5 bases). The germline gives CDR1 MNHNS, CDR2 SASEGT. This CDR3 contains 17 residues. V lost 5 bases and J lost 3, with 20 bases in between. The CDR3 DNA is TGTGCCAGCAGTAAAGACTACTCGGGACGGAACAATCAGCCCCAGCATTTT. This codes for CASSKDYSGRNNQPQHF.

V usage is TRBV10-3 and J usage is TRBJ2-5; the D gene is possibly TRBD1 (6 bases). Trimming removed 2 bases from V and 8 bases from J, with 9 bases in between. The CDR3 length is 12 residues. CDR1 and CDR2 (germline): ENHRY, SYGVKD. The DNA for the CDR3 is TGTGCCATCAGTGAGGGGGGCCTTACCCAGTACTTC. It encodes CAISEGGLTQYF.

J is TRBJ2-7 and V is TRBV7-8, with D perhaps TRBD2 (5 bases). This CDR3 comprises 16 residues. V dropped 4 bases and J dropped 1 base, with 17 bases sitting between them. CDR1 SGHVS and CDR2 FQNEAQ come from the germline V gene. CDR3 protein: CASSSGTSLVSYEQYV. For the CDR3, the DNA is TGTGCCAGCAGCTCGGGAACATCTTTGGTTTCCTACGAGCAGTACGTC.

This chain links TRBV7-6 with TRBJ2-1; the D is unclear. Trimming pared 4 bases from V and 2 bases from J, leaving 9 bases between. Germline V gene lookup returns CDR1 SGHVS and CDR2 FNYEAQ. This CDR3 is built from 14 residues. The CDR3, as DNA: TGTGCCAGCAGCTACCCCCAGGCCTACAATGAGCAGTTCTTC. It specifies CASSYPQAYNEQFF.

This rearrangement joins TRBV2 to TRBJ2-3; 9 bases are a match to TRBD1. Germline CDR1 and CDR2: SNHLY and FYNNEI. This CDR3 has 14 amino acids. V trimming: 7 bases; J trimming: 4 bases; junction bases outside the gene matches: 6. The CDR3 DNA reads as TGTGCCAGCAAACCGGACAGGGGATCAGATACGCAGTATTTT. Its translation: CASKPDRGSDTQYF.

The rearrangement links TRBV28 to TRBJ1-2; possible D gene TRBD1, 5 bases. CDR1 and CDR2 (germline): MDHEN, SYDVKM. Trimming removed 6 bases from V and 2 bases from J, with 10 bases in between. The CDR3 loop spans 13 amino acids. The CDR3 bases are TGTGCCAGCAGAACGACAGTGAACTATGGCTACACCTTC. This encodes CASRTTVNYGYTF.

J is TRBJ1-4 and V is TRBV2; D is undetermined. The CDR3 extends over 13 amino acids. Germline values: CDR1 SNHLY, CDR2 FYNNEI. Trimming removed 7 bases from V and 5 bases from J, with 11 bases in between. CDR3 DNA sequence: TGTGCCAGCACGGGATTTCCAAATGAAAAACTGTTTTTT. Protein sequence: CASTGFPNEKLFF.

The V gene is TRBV6-1, the J gene TRBJ2-1, with 8 bases matching TRBD1. The trim removed 5 bases at V and 9 bases at J, leaving 6 bases unmatched. Germline V gene lookup returns CDR1 MNHNS and CDR2 SASEGT. The CDR3 covers 13 residues. This CDR3 is CASSFLGQGEQFF. The CDR3 coding sequence is TGTGCCAGCAGTTTCCTAGGACAGGGTGAGCAGTTCTTC.

V is TRBV7-9 and J is TRBJ1-4; 7 bases are a match to TRBD1. Germline loops: CDR1 SEHNR, CDR2 FQNEAQ (reference sequence). V was pared by 4 bases and J by 6 bases, with 5 bases of the junction left unmatched. The CDR3 sequence is 14 residues long. The CDR3 region is CASSSSGQDEKLFF. CDR3 sequence (DNA): TGTGCCAGCAGCTCTTCCGGACAGGATGAAAAACTGTTTTTT.

The chain has TRBV2 and TRBJ2-3; D call uncertain. CDR1 is SNHLY, CDR2 FYNNEI, per germline. Trimming removed 5 bases from V and 5 bases from J, with 8 bases in between. This CDR3 is 12 amino acids long. CDR3 loop: CASSKYQDTQYF. In nucleotides, the CDR3 is TGTGCCAGCAGTAAATACCAAGATACGCAGTATTTT.

The CDR3 nucleotides are TGCGCCAGCAGCACACTAGCGGGGGGCCCGAAAGCTGAGACCCAGTACTTC. As protein: CASSTLAGGPKAETQYF. The V gene is TRBV5-1, the J gene TRBJ2-5; 12 nucleotides align to TRBD2. V shed 4 bases, J shed 5 bases, and the junction held 12 bases outside the gene matches. The CDR3 consists of 17 residues. The germline V gene encodes CDR1 SGHRS and CDR2 YFSETQ.

CDR3 sequence: CASSKQGAKNIQYF. In DNA form, the CDR3 reads TGTGCCAGCAGCAAACAGGGGGCCAAAAACATTCAGTACTTC. V usage is TRBV6-5 and J usage is TRBJ2-4, with 7 bases that match TRBD1. The ends lost 6 bases at V and 1 base at J; junction bases unmatched: 3. CDR1 is MNHEY, CDR2 SVGAGI, per germline. The CDR3 runs to 14 residues.

The chain links TRBV9 to TRBJ2-5, with D unclear. The CDR3 consists of 14 residues. Germline V CDR1 and CDR2: SGDLS, YYNGEE. The ends were cut back, 2 bases at V and 1 base at J, with 9 bases in the middle. The DNA of the CDR3 is TGTGCCAGCAGCGTTCGGCCGAGCCAAGAGACCCAGTACTTC. Translation: CASSVRPSQETQYF.

The J gene is TRBJ2-3, the V gene TRBV6-1; TRBD2 matches 9 bases. From germline, CDR1 is MNHNS and CDR2 SASEGT. CDR3 length: 18 residues. The trim removed 3 bases at V and 5 bases at J, leaving 15 bases unmatched. The CDR3: CASSDLTSGVEAGDTQYF. Written as DNA, the CDR3 is TGTGCCAGCAGTGATTTGACTAGCGGAGTTGAAGCAGGAGATACGCAGTATTTT.

The chain has TRBV29-1 and TRBJ2-1; TRBD1 or TRBD2 may be the D gene (5 bases each). This CDR3 contains 11 residues. The germline V gene encodes CDR1 SQVTM and CDR2 ANQGSEA. The V and J ends lost 6 bases and 8 bases respectively, with 11 bases between them. CDR3: CSVHRRDEQFF. The CDR3 nucleotides are TGCAGCGTCCACAGGCGGGATGAGCAGTTCTTC.

The chain carries TRBV25-1 and TRBJ1-2; a possible D gene is TRBD1 (6 bases). The V gene lost 3 bases and the J gene lost 2 bases, with 7 bases spanning the gap. Germline V lookup: CDR1 MGHDK, CDR2 SYGVNS. This CDR3 is 13 amino acids long. In nucleotides, the CDR3 is TGTGCCAGCAGTGAGCAGGGGAACTATGGCTACACCTTC. Its protein is CASSEQGNYGYTF.

V gene TRBV4-1 combines with J gene TRBJ2-7, with 7 bases that match TRBD1. The CDR3 is 17 residues long. V trimming: 0 bases; J trimming: 2 bases; junction bases outside the gene matches: 10. Germline loops: CDR1 MGHRA, CDR2 YSYEKL. The CDR3 DNA sequence: TGCGCCAGCAGCCAAGATCGACAGGGCCCACTACCCTACGAGCAGTACTTC. Its translation: CASSQDRQGPLPYEQYF.

This chain joins TRBV7-2 and TRBJ2-1, with 8 bases aligning to TRBD2. The CDR3 sequence is 15 residues long. The J segment lost 2 bases and the V segment lost 5 bases, leaving 5 bases of the junction unmatched. Germline CDR1 is SGHTA and CDR2 is FQGNSA. As DNA, the CDR3 is TGTGCCAGCAGCCCTACTAGCGGAGCCTACAATGAGCAGTTCTTC. Translated: CASSPTSGAYNEQFF.